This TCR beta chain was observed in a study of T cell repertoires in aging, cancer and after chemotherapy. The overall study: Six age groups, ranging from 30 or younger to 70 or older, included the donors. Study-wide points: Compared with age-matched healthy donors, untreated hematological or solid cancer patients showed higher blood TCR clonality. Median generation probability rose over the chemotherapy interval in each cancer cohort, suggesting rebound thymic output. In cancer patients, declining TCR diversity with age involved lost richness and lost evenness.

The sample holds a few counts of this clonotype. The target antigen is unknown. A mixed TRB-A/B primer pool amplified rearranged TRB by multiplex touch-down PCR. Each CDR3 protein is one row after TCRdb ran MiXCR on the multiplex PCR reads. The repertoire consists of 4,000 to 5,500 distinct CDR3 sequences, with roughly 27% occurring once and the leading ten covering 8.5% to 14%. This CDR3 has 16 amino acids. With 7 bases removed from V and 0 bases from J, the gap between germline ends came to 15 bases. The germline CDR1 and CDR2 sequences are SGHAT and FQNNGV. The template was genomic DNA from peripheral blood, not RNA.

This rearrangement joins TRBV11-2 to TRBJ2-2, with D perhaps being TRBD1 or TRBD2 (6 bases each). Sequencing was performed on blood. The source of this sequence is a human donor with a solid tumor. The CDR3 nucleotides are TGTGCCAGCACCTCAGGGGCGGGGACGAACACCGGGGAGCTGTTTTTT. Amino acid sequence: CASTSGAGTNTGELFF.